Below, 27 T cell receptor beta chains from the same sample are listed, as sequenced in a study of blood T cell repertoires in COVID-19. Sequencing used immunoSEQ multiplex PCR; TCRdb keeps in-frame clones, though not all of them. Of some 200,000 clones in the sample, 82% were seen once. Sequencing was done on a sample of peripheral blood. The receptors were gathered from a human donor with acute or convalescent COVID-19. The donor label of this sample is uncertain.

This clone was picked up one time. The chain combines TRBV10-3 with TRBJ1-3, with TRBD1 matching 7 bases. The CDR3 runs to 15 residues. The ends lost 3 bases at V and 3 bases at J; junction bases unmatched: 5. Germline V CDR1 and CDR2: ENHRY, SYGVKD. The CDR3: CAISDTGVGGNTIYF. CDR3 coding DNA: TGTGCCATCAGTGACACAGGGGTAGGTGGAAACACCATATATTTT.

The chain combines TRBV5-1 with TRBJ2-3; 10 bases match TRBD1. V lost 0 bases to trimming and J lost 6 bases; unmatched junction nucleotides: 4. This CDR3 has 15 amino acids. Germline V gives CDR1 SGHRS, CDR2 YFSETQ. The CDR3 loop reads CASSLGGTGVDTQYF. CDR3 sequence (DNA): TGCGCCAGCAGCTTGGGCGGGACAGGGGTTGATACGCAGTATTTT.

The chain uses TRBV6-1 and TRBJ2-1, with D possibly TRBD1 on 5 matching bases. Germline loops: CDR1 MNHNS, CDR2 SASEGT. This CDR3 contains 16 residues. The ends were cut back, 4 bases at V and 4 bases at J, with 17 bases in the middle. CDR3 in amino acids: CASSVPVGVRYNEQFF. CDR3 bases: TGTGCCAGCAGTGTCCCCGTAGGGGTGCGATACAATGAGCAGTTCTTC.

The chain combines TRBV7-9 with TRBJ1-6; D gene ambiguous. The CDR3 runs 14 residues. CDR1 and CDR2 (germline): SEHNR, FQNEAQ (reference sequence). Trimming took 7 bases from V and 5 from J, leaving 12 bases between them. CDR3 sequence: CASKLSTNNSPLHF. The CDR3 DNA follows: TGTGCCAGCAAACTTTCGACAAATAATTCACCCCTCCACTTT.

This clone appeared a single time. The chain combines TRBV2 with TRBJ2-2; possible D gene TRBD2, 6 bases. The CDR3 has 16 residues. Trimming left V 4 bases short and J 7 bases short, with 19 bases between. CDR1 and CDR2 (germline): SNHLY, FYNNEI. The CDR3 region is CASSVTSPEMGGELFF. DNA of the CDR3: TGTGCCAGCAGTGTGACTAGTCCCGAGATGGGCGGGGAGCTGTTTTTT. Together with reference TRBV2 and TRBJ2-2, the CDR3 gives the full variable domain: EPEVTQTPSHQVTQMGQEVILRCVPISNHLYFYWYRQILGQKVEFLVSFYNNEISEKSEIFDDQFSVERPDGSNFTLKIRSTKLEDSAMYFCASSVTSPEMGGELFFGEGSRLTVL.

The chain links TRBV27 to TRBJ1-2, with 9 bases identical to TRBD1. CDR1 is MNHEY, CDR2 SMNVEV, per germline (reference sequence). The trim removed 6 bases at V and 1 base at J, leaving 3 bases unmatched. This CDR3 is built from 14 residues. CDR3 protein: CASSRGQGNYGYTF. The CDR3 bases are TGTGCCAGCAGCCGGGGACAGGGTAACTATGGCTACACCTTC.

The chain joins TRBV19 to TRBJ1-4; 7 bases fit TRBD1. Per germline, CDR1 LNHDA and CDR2 SQIVND (reference sequence). The junction had 6 bases not matched to a gene; V was cut back by 6 bases and J by 5 bases. This CDR3 comprises 14 residues. CDR3 nucleotides: TGTGCCAGTAGGAGAGGGACAGTAAATGAAAAACTGTTTTTT. Translation gives CASRRGTVNEKLFF.

The chain recombines TRBV12-3 or TRBV12-4 with TRBJ2-7; 8 bases fit TRBD1. The length of the CDR3 is 13 residues. Trimming took 5 bases from V and 6 from J; bases not matched to a gene: 6. The chain's CDR3 is CASSRDRTLEQYF. CDR3 nucleotides: TGTGCCAGCAGTCGGGACAGGACCCTCGAGCAGTACTTC.

The chain uses TRBV18 and TRBJ1-5; 9 positions agree with TRBD1. The CDR3 is made up of 14 amino acids. The V and J ends lost 3 bases and 9 bases, in that order; junction bases with no gene match: 6. Germline assignment: CDR1 KGHSH and CDR2 LQKENI. In DNA, the CDR3 is TGTGCCAGCTCACCTAGGGACAGGGAGCCGCCCCAGCATTTT. As protein: CASSPRDREPPQHF.

This chain links TRBV30 with TRBJ1-4; perhaps TRBD1 as D (6 bases). The V end was cut by 3 bases, the J end by 8 bases, with 13 bases between. CDR3 size: 13 residues. CDR1 and CDR2 (germline): GTSNPN, SVGIG (reference sequence). The CDR3 nucleotides are TGTGCCTGGAGCCGGGGGGCTAGCGAAAAACTGTTTTTT. Protein product: CAWSRGASEKLFF.

This clone has just a few counts. The chain joins TRBV28 to TRBJ1-2, with a possible D match to TRBD1 (5 bases). Germline V gives CDR1 MDHEN, CDR2 SYDVKM. Between the trimmed V and J ends, which lost 5 bases and 5 bases, there was a span of 12 bases. This CDR3 has 13 residues. This CDR3 reads CASSVGLYYGYTF. The DNA of the CDR3 is TGTGCCAGCAGTGTGGGACTGTATTATGGCTACACCTTC.

This clone was recorded only once. The chain uses TRBV19 and TRBJ1-2; D is ambiguous. The V and J ends lost 6 bases and 2 bases respectively, with 10 bases between them. Germline CDR1 LNHDA, CDR2 SQIVND (reference sequence). The CDR3 contains 13 residues. The CDR3 region is CASSQAGNYGYTF. As DNA, the CDR3 is TGTGCCAGTAGCCAGGCCGGCAACTATGGCTACACCTTC.

The chain is built from TRBV5-8 and TRBJ2-3, with 10 bases fitting TRBD1. CDR3 length equals 15 residues. J lost 2 bases, V lost 4 bases, and 4 bases had no gene match. Germline CDR1 and CDR2: SGHTS and YDEGEE. The DNA for the CDR3 is TGTGCCAGCAGCGCCGGGACAGGGGCCACAGATACGCAGTATTTT. Protein sequence: CASSAGTGATDTQYF.

The chain couples TRBV30 to TRBJ2-6; no firm D call. V lost 3 bases to trimming and J lost 1 base, with 4 bases between them. The CDR3 consists of 13 residues. Germline V gene lookup returns CDR1 GTSNPN and CDR2 SVGIG (reference sequence). The CDR3 region is CAWSVSGANVLTF. CDR3 nucleotide sequence: TGTGCCTGGAGCGTGTCTGGGGCCAACGTCCTGACTTTC.

This chain connects TRBV6-5 to TRBJ1-2, with TRBD1 identical over 8 bases. Losses at the gene ends were 2 bases for V and 8 bases for J; bases not matched to a gene: 10. The CDR3 has 15 amino acids. Germline values: CDR1 MNHEY, CDR2 SVGAGI. CDR3 in DNA: TGTGCCAGCAGTTACAGTACAGGGGGAATTAAGGGCTACACCTTC. Amino acid sequence: CASSYSTGGIKGYTF.

This clone was found a few times. The CDR3, as DNA: TGTGCCAGTAGTATCCTGACAGGGGGCGGCTACACCTTC. Translating it yields CASSILTGGGYTF. The chain combines TRBV19 with TRBJ1-2; 10 bases map to TRBD1. CDR1 and CDR2 from the germline V gene are LNHDA and SQIVND (reference sequence). After removal of 3 bases from V and 8 bases from J, the junction contained 3 bases not matched to a gene. The CDR3 runs to 13 residues.

The genes are TRBV19 and TRBJ2-3; tentative D call: TRBD1 (7 bases). V lost 0 bases and J lost 0, with 16 bases in between. This CDR3 is built from 18 residues. The germline CDR1 and CDR2 sequences are LNHDA and SQIVND (reference sequence). CDR3 bases: TGTGCCAGTAGTATAGAGATTGGAGGGGGCGAGAGCACAGATACGCAGTATTTT. This sequence encodes CASSIEIGGGESTDTQYF.

The rearrangement uses TRBV6-2 or TRBV6-3 and TRBJ2-7; a weak D match, TRBD2 (5 bases). Germline CDR1 MNHEY, CDR2 SVGEGT. V was cut by 6 bases and J by 4 bases, with 10 bases left in between. The CDR3 sequence is 12 residues long. This chain's CDR3 is CASSGGAYEQYF. The CDR3, as DNA: TGTGCCAGCAGCGGAGGAGCGTACGAGCAGTACTTC.

This rearrangement joins TRBV5-4 to TRBJ2-1; TRBD2 aligns across 7 bases. The CDR3 contains 16 residues. Germline assignment: CDR1 SGHNT and CDR2 YYREEE (reference sequence). Unmatched junction bases numbered 5, after V lost 0 bases and J lost 2 bases. CDR3 protein: CASSLGGGRAYNEQFF. As DNA, the CDR3 is TGTGCCAGCAGCTTGGGGGGTGGGAGGGCCTACAATGAGCAGTTCTTC.

This clone was counted a few times. The chain combines TRBV7-2 with TRBJ1-5; no reliable D call. Trimming removed 3 bases from V and 2 bases from J, with 5 bases in between. The CDR3 covers 13 residues. CDR1 and CDR2 (germline): SGHTA, FQGNSA. CDR3: CASSLGRNQPQHF. The CDR3 nucleotides read TGTGCCAGCAGCTTGGGCCGCAATCAGCCCCAGCATTTT.

The chain has TRBV27 and TRBJ1-4, with a weak D call TRBD1 (6 bases). Germline V lookup: CDR1 MNHEY, CDR2 SMNVEV (reference sequence). CDR3 length: 14 amino acids. Trimming took off 3 bases at V and 6 bases at J, with 11 bases between the two ends. Here the CDR3 reads CASSLSQGDEKLFF. Here the CDR3 DNA reads TGTGCCAGCAGTTTGTCACAGGGCGATGAAAAACTGTTTTTT.

The V gene is TRBV6-1, the J gene TRBJ1-2, with D perhaps matching TRBD1 (5 bases). Trimming removed 0 bases at V and 4 bases at J, with 15 bases between. In germline, CDR1 is MNHNS, CDR2 SASEGT. The CDR3 has 16 residues. The CDR3 nucleotides read TGTGCCAGCAGTGAAGCGACGGGGACTCGCGGCTATGGCTACACCTTC. This encodes CASSEATGTRGYGYTF.

This sequence joins TRBV7-8 and TRBJ1-1; 11 bases fit TRBD1. The CDR3 sequence is 16 residues long. The germline V gene encodes CDR1 SGHVS and CDR2 FQNEAQ. J was trimmed by 0 bases and V by 5 bases; bases with no gene match: 5. DNA for the CDR3: TGTGCCAGCAGCACGTGGGACAGGGGGGTGAACACTGAAGCTTTCTTT. Its translation: CASSTWDRGVNTEAFF.

The chain links TRBV6-5 to TRBJ2-5; D is unclear. The CDR3 is 16 amino acids. The V gene's germline CDR1 is MNHEY and CDR2 SVGAGI. Trimming shortened V by 0 bases and J by 2 bases, and 13 bases separated the two germline ends. The DNA of the CDR3 is TGTGCCAGCAGTTACTCGATCGGAGCTACTCAAGAGACCCAGTACTTC. Its translation: CASSYSIGATQETQYF.

This chain links TRBV19 with TRBJ2-1; 8 nucleotides align to TRBD2. CDR1 is LNHDA, CDR2 SQIVND, per germline (reference sequence). CDR3 size: 15 residues. V was pared by 2 bases and J by 1 base, with 1 base of the junction left unmatched. The CDR3 sequence: CASSITGGSYNEQFF. The CDR3 nucleotides read TGTGCCAGTAGTATAACGGGAGGGTCCTACAATGAGCAGTTCTTC.

The chain couples TRBV9 to TRBJ1-2; 10 bases align to TRBD1. Trimming removed 5 bases from V and 11 bases from J; junction bases left unmatched: 12. This CDR3 contains 14 residues. CDR1 is SGDLS and CDR2 is YYNGEE in the germline V gene. CDR3 bases: TGTGCCAGCAGACCTCAGGGACAGGGGTTTTCGTACACCTTC. Its protein product is CASRPQGQGFSYTF.

The chain combines TRBV27 with TRBJ2-5; 9 bases fit TRBD2. The V gene end was trimmed by 7 bases and the J gene end by 4 bases; junction bases not matched to a gene: 7. In germline, CDR1 is MNHEY, CDR2 SMNVEV (reference sequence). CDR3 size: 14 residues. In DNA form, the CDR3 reads TGTGCCAGCAAATTAGCGGGAGTCGGAGAGACCCAGTACTTC. This encodes CASKLAGVGETQYF.